This TCR beta chain originates from a study of graft-versus-host responses after intestinal transplantation. Overall study: Recipients across the board were started on anti-thymocyte globulin induction, then kept on tacrolimus and steroids for roughly 3 years. General observations from the study: Association was observed between peak circulating GvH clone levels and early post-transplant HvG declines. GvH clones detected in recipient marrow included some appearing first in ileum or blood.

The count of this clone is one. As yet, its antigen is unknown. CDR3 size: 13 residues. The ends were cut back, 3 bases at V and 10 bases at J, with 12 bases in the middle. The germline gives CDR1 SGHAT, CDR2 FQNNGV. Repertoires were generated with immunoSEQ multiplex PCR, while TCRdb's copy carries only in-frame clones and drops some. The data show approximately 85,000 clones, 85% to 95% seen once. The chain joins TRBV11-2 to TRBJ1-4; no reliable D call. The sample was unstimulated CD8+ T cells sorted from spleen or lymph node cells, taken before transplant. The TCR sequence derives from a human donor who was the organ donor for an intestinal transplant. The CDR3 protein is CASSFGPSGKLFF. The DNA of the CDR3 is TGTGCCAGCAGCTTCGGCCCCAGCGGAAAACTGTTTTTT.